Reported below is one T cell receptor beta chain. Its target is not known. Patients with uncontrolled infections, other autoimmune diseases, pregnancy or lactation were excluded. The CDR3 is 14 amino acids. The J segment lost 2 bases and the V segment lost 6 bases, leaving 4 bases of the junction unmatched. Germline V gene sequence: CDR1 MDHEN, CDR2 SYDVKM. From RNA transcripts, TCR beta CDR3 regions were amplified. The primer set for the first-round RT-PCR of the TCR CDR3 was HTBI. TCRdb called the multiplex PCR reads again in MiXCR, with one record for every CDR3 protein. The sample contains a few hundred thousand distinct CDR3 sequences, approximately 17% of which appear only once. The entry originates in a study of T cells in Graves' hyperthyroidism and ophthalmopathy. Study-wide results and limits: Most clonotypes expanded in the thyroid (above 0.001) were also present in blood. Ophthalmopathy was model-predicted a median approximately 6.4 months pre-onset.

The source of this sequence is a woman between 18 and 29 years old with Graves' ophthalmopathy. The chain couples TRBV28 to TRBJ2-7; TRBD1 matches 10 bases. Sequencing was performed on blood. The CDR3 sequence is CASSRQGATYEQYF. CDR3 coding DNA: TGTGCCAGCAGCCGACAGGGGGCAACCTACGAGCAGTACTTC.